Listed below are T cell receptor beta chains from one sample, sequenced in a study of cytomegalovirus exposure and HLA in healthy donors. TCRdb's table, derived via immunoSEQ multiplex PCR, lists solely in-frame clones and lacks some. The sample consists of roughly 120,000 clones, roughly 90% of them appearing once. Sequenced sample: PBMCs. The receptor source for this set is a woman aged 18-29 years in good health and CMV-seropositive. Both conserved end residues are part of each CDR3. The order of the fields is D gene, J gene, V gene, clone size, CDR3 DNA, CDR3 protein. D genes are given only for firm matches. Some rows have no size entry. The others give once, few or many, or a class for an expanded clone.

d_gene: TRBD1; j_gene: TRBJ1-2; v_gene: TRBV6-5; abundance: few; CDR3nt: TGTGCCAGCAGTCGGGACAGGGTAGGCTACACCTTC; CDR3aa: CASSRDRVGYTF
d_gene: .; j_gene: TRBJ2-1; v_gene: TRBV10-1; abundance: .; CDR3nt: TGCGCCAGCAGTGAGGGGCGGGGTTCCTACAATGAGCAGTTCTTC; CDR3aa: CASSEGRGSYNEQFF
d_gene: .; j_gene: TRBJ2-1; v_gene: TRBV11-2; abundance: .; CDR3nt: TGTGCCAGCAGCCCCACACACAATGAGCAGTTCTTC; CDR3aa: CASSPTHNEQFF
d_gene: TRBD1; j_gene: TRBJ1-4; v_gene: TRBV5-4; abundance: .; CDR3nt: TGTGCCAGCAGCGACACAGGGGGCGGGGGCCTTACGGAACTGTTTTTT; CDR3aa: CASSDTGGGGLTELFF
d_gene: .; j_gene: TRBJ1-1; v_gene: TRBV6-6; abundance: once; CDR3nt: TGTGCCAGCAGTTACACCGGGGGGGGGACTGAAGCTTTCTTT; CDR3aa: CASSYTGGGTEAFF
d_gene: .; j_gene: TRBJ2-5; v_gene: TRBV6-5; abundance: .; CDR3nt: TGTGCCAGCAGTCGCGGGCCCGGGACTTCTAGTGGCCAGTACTTC; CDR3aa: CASSRGPGTSSGQYF
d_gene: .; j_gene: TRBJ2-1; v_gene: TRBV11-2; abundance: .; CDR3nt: TGTGCCAGCAGGGCCGGACAGACCCCTTACAATGAGCAGTTCTTC; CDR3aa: CASRAGQTPYNEQFF
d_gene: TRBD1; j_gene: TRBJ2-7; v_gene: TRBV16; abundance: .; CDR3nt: TGTGCCAGCAGCCACCCGGGACAGGGGAAATACGAGCAGTACTTC; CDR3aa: CASSHPGQGKYEQYF
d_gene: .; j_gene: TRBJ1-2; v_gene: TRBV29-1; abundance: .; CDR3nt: TGCAGCGATTCGGGCCTGGGGGGGGGCTACACCTTC; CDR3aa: CSDSGLGGGYTF
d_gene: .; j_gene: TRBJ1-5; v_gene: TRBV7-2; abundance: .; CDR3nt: TGTGCCAGCAGCTTAGAGTTAGCGCAGCCCCAGCATTTT; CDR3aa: CASSLELAQPQHF
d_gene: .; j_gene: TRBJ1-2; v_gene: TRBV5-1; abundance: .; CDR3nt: TGCGCCAGCAGCTTGGATATGGGGGCGAACTATGGCTACACCTTC; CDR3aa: CASSLDMGANYGYTF
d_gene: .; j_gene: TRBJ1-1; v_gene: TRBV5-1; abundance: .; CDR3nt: TGCGCCAGCTTCAGTAGCGTGAACACTGAAGCTTTCTTT; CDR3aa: CASFSSVNTEAFF
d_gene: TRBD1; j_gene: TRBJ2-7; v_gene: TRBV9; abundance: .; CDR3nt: TGTGCCAGCAGCCCCTGGGACAGCAGTTACGAGCAGTACTTC; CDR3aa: CASSPWDSSYEQYF
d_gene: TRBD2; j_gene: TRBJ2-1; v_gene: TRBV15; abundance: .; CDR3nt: TGTGCCACCATGCGAGCGGGGGTAAAGAATGAGCAGTTCTTC; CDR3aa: CATMRAGVKNEQFF
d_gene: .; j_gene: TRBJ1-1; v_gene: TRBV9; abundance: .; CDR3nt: TGTGCCAGCAGCGCGGGGGGGCAGGTGCGCACTGAAGCTTTCTTT; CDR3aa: CASSAGGQVRTEAFF
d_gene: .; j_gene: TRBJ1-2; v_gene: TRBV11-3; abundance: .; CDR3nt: TGTGCCAGCGCTAGGAGTACAGGGCAAGACTATGGCTACACCTTC; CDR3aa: CASARSTGQDYGYTF
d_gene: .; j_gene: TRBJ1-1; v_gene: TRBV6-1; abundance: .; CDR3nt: TGTGCCAGCGAGGGGAACACTGAAGCTTTCTTT; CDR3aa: CASEGNTEAFF
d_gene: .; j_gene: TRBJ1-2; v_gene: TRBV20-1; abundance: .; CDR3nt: TGCAGTGCCAGTTCGTATGGCTACACCTTC; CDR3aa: CSASSYGYTF
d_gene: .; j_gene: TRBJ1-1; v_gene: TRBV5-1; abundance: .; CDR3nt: TGCGCCAGCAGCTTGGGCGGGGCCGGGGACACTGAAGCTTTCTTT; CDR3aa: CASSLGGAGDTEAFF
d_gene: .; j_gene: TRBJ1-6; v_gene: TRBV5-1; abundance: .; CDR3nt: TGCGCCAGCAGCCCGGGACACCAGAATTCACCCCTCCACTTT; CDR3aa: CASSPGHQNSPLHF
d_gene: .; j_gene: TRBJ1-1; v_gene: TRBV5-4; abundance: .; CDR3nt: TGTGCCAGCAGCTTGTTTGCAGGGCCCGCAAACACTGAAGCTTTCTTT; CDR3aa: CASSLFAGPANTEAFF
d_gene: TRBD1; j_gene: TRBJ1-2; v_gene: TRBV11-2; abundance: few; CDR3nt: TGTGCCAGCAGCCCAGTCCTACGACAGGGGGCCAGAGGCTACACCTTC; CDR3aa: CASSPVLRQGARGYTF
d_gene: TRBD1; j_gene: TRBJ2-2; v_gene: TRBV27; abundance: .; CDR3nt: TGTGCCAGCAGCGTCAGGGGGACGGCTAACACCGGGGAGCTGTTTTTT; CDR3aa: CASSVRGTANTGELFF
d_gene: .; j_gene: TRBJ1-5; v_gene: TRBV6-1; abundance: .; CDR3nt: TGTGCCAGCACCCCCAACAATCAGCCCCAGCATTTT; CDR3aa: CASTPNNQPQHF
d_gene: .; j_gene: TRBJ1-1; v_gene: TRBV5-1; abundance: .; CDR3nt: TGCGCCAGCAGCTTGGGCCGACAGGAAAACACTGAAGCTTTCTTT; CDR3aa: CASSLGRQENTEAFF
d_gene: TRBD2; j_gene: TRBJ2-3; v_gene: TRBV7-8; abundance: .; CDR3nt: TGTGCCAGCGACTTCGGGGGGGCCGGGGTAGAGACGCAGTATTTT; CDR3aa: CASDFGGAGVETQYF
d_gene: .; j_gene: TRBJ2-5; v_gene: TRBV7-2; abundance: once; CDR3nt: TGTGCCAGCAGCTTAGGCGTCAGGAAAGAGACCCAGTACTTC; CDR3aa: CASSLGVRKETQYF
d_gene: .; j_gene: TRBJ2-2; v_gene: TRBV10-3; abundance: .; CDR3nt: TGTGCCATCAGTGAGCAGAACACCGGGGAGCTGTTTTTT; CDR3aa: CAISEQNTGELFF
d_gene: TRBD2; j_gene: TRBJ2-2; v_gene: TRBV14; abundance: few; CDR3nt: TGTGCCAGCAGCCGACGCGGGGGTAACACCGGGGAGCTGTTTTTT; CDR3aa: CASSRRGGNTGELFF
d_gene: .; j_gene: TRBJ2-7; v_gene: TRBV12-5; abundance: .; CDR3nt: TGTGCTAGTGCCCCGGGACACAGACACTACGAGCAGTACTTC; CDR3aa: CASAPGHRHYEQYF
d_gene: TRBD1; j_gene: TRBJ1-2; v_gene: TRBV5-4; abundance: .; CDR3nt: TGTGCCAGCAGACCCGGGACAGGAGATTCCTATGGCTACACCTTC; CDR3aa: CASRPGTGDSYGYTF
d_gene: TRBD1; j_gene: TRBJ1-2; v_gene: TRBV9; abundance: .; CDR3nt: TGTGCCAGCAGCAACGACAGGGGGCGCGAAGGCTACACCTTC; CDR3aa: CASSNDRGREGYTF
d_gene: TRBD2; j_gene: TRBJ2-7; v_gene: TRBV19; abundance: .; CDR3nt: TGTGCCAGTAGTACCCCCACCGGGAGGGCCTACGAGCAGTACTTC; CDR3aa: CASSTPTGRAYEQYF
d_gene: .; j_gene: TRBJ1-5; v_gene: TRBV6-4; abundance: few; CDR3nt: TGTGCCAGCAGTGACAGGGCCGGGGGCAATCAGCCCCAGCATTTT; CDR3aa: CASSDRAGGNQPQHF
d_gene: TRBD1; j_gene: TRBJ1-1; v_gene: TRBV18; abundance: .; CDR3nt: TGTGCCAGCTCACCCCGACAGGGGGCCTGGACTGAAGCTTTCTTT; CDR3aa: CASSPRQGAWTEAFF
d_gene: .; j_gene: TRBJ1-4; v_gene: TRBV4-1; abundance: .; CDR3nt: TGCGCCAGCAGCCCGGGACTTGGAAATGAAAAACTGTTTTTT; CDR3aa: CASSPGLGNEKLFF
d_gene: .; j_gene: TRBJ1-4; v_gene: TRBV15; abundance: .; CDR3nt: TGTGCCACCAGCAGAGGGGACACCCGCTTTGCAACTAATGAAAAACTGTTTTTT; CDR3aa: CATSRGDTRFATNEKLFF